This record looks at one T cell receptor (beta chain) sequence and its context. Its antigen is still unknown. These data are taken from a study of OX40 agonist ivuxolimab in advanced cancers. Samples were taken at baseline and on day 1 of cycles 4 and 7. Study findings and constraints: Expanded clones tended on average to be more numerous among CD8+ T cells than CD4+. Both blood CD4+ and CD8+ T cells showed clonal growth by week 6 at 0.1 to 3.0 mg/kg.

Assay: immunoSEQ multiplex PCR; the TCRdb copy retains only in-frame clones and omits some. The sample has 48,000 or so clones, roughly 80% seen once. The germline V gene has CDR1 SGHKS and CDR2 YYEKEE (reference sequence). Unmatched junction bases numbered 5, after V lost 4 bases and J lost 2 bases. The CDR3 is 16 residues long. V gene TRBV5-5 combines with J gene TRBJ2-5; 13 bases agree with TRBD2. The sample here was CD4+ or CD8+ T cells sorted from blood, taken in a trial of the OX40 agonist ivuxolimab. The receptor comes from an adult with an advanced solid tumor such as melanoma, head and neck, liver or kidney cancer. Written as DNA, the CDR3 is TGTGCCAGCAGCCCTCCGGGACTAGCGGGGCAAGAGACCCAGTACTTC. It specifies CASSPPGLAGQETQYF.